This paragraph reports one T cell receptor (beta chain). Its target is unknown. This CDR3 spans 15 amino acids. Germline CDR1 is SGDLS and CDR2 is YYNGEE. V shed 3 bases, J shed 6 bases, and the junction held 8 bases outside the gene matches. The data were obtained in a study of OX40 agonist ivuxolimab in advanced cancers. Study-wide context: The drug used for patients, ivuxolimab, was an agonistic anti-OX40 (CD134) antibody. Participants averaged approximately 60 years of age (range about 23 to 79) and were around 80% male.

Method: immunoSEQ multiplex PCR; TCRdb's copy keeps in-frame clones and lacks some. Of about 60,000 clones listed, about 90% were seen once; the top ten hold around 4.2%. Study-level results: There was clonal expansion of CD4+ and CD8+ blood T cells by week 6 at 0.1 to 3.0 mg/kg.

This chain links TRBV9 with TRBJ2-1, with 8 bases matching TRBD2. This TCR derives from an adult with an advanced solid tumor such as melanoma, head and neck, liver or kidney cancer. The sequencing here drew on CD4+ or CD8+ T cells sorted from blood, taken in a trial of the OX40 agonist ivuxolimab. The CDR3 sequence: CASSESGSMLNEQFF. The DNA of the CDR3 is TGTGCCAGCAGCGAAAGCGGGAGTATGCTCAATGAGCAGTTCTTC.